This T cell receptor beta chain derives from a study of T cells in tuberculosis. Turning to the study itself: This South African cohort compared adolescents with or without latent tuberculosis against adults with active tuberculosis. Findings and limits, study-wide: A GMM-specific repertoire classifier reached 80% to 90% accuracy, AUROC approximately 0.93. Selection depended on which cryopreserved specimens were available.

Clones were read by immunoSEQ multiplex PCR, and TCRdb kept only the in-frame ones, dropping some. The data hold tens of thousands of clones, with roughly 93% observed a single time. Points on this clone: What it binds is unknown.

Tuberculin skin test and IGRA determined adolescents' latent tuberculosis status at entry. The source is a donor between 10 and 35 years old with latent tuberculosis or without tuberculosis infection. Specimen: PBMCs.

CDR3: CASRMDSSNTEAFF. CDR3 nucleotide sequence: TGTGCCAGCAGGATGGACAGCTCGAACACTGAAGCTTTCTTT. The chain employs TRBV6-5 and TRBJ1-1; possible D gene TRBD1, 6 bases. The CDR3 totals 14 residues. Trimming stripped 6 bases from V and 1 base from J, with 12 bases between. Germline V gives CDR1 MNHEY, CDR2 SVGAGI.